Described below is a single TCR beta chain sequence and its context. These data are taken from a study of blood T cell repertoires in COVID-19. Background on the study: Whether acute or convalescent, the COVID-19 samples came from the United States, Italy and Spain. The analysed material was cDNA or gDNA that came from T cells, B-cell-depleted T cells, or PBMCs.

Using immunoSEQ multiplex PCR, the repertoire was profiled, and TCRdb retains in-frame clones only, with some absent. The sample records fewer than 250,000 clones, about nine tenths being singletons. Assignment of participants to cohorts was predicated upon participant-reported clinical history. With 7 bases clipped from V and 0 bases from J, the junction kept 3 bases outside the gene matches. CDR3 length: 13 residues. The rearrangement uses TRBV12-3 or TRBV12-4 and TRBJ2-7, with 7 bases matching TRBD1. The sequenced material came from PBMCs or T cells enriched from blood (not recorded which). This sequence originates from a man between 25 and 39 years old in a cohort exposed to, infected with or recovered from COVID-19 (not recorded which). The CDR3 reads CASTWDSSYEQYF. DNA of the CDR3: TGTGCCAGCACGTGGGACAGCTCCTACGAGCAGTACTTC.